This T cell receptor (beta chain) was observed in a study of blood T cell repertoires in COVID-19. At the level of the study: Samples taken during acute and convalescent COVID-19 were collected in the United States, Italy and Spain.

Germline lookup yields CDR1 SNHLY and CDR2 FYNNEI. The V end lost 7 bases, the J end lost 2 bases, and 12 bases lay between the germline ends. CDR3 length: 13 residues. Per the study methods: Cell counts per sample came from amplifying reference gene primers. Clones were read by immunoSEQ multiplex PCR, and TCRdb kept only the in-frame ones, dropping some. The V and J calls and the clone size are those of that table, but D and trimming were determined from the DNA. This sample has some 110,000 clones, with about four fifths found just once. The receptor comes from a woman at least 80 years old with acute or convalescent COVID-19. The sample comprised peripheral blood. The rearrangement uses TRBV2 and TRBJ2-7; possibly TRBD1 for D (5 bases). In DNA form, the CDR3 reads TGTGCCAGCAAGATTCAGGGTACCTACGAGCAGTACTTC. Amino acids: CASKIQGTYEQYF.